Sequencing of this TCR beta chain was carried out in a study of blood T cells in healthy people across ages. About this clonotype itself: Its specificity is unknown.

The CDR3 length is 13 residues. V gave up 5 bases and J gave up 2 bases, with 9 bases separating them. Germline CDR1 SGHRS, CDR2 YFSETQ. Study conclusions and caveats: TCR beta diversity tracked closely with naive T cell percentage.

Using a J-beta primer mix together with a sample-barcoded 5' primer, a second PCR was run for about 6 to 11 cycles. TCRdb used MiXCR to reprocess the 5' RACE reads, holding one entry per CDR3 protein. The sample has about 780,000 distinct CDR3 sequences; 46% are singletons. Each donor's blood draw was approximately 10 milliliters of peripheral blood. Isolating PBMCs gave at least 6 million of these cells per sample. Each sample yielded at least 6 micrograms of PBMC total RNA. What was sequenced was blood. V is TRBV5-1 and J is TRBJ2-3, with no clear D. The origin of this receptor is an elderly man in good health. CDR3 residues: CASRVEITDTQYF. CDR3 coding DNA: TGCGCCAGCAGAGTCGAAATCACAGATACGCAGTATTTT. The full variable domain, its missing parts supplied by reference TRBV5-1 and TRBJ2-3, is KAGVTQTPRYLIKTRGQQVTLSCSPISGHRSVSWYQQTPGQGLQFLFEYFSETQRNKGNFPGRFSGRQFSNSRSEMNVSTLELGDSALYLCASRVEITDTQYFGPGTRLTVL.